One sample yielded the 28 T cell receptor beta chains listed below, sequenced in a study of blood T cell repertoires in COVID-19. Profiling relied on immunoSEQ multiplex PCR, and the TCRdb table lists in-frame clones only, not all of them. The sample lists 270,000 or so clones, roughly 89% occurring once. Sequencing was performed on peripheral blood. These receptors came from a woman aged 40 to 50 who had recovered from COVID-19.

The V call is TRBV3-1 (or the pseudogene TRBV3-2), the J call TRBJ1-1, with D possibly TRBD1 on 6 matching bases. With 1 base removed from V and 10 bases from J, the gap between germline ends came to 13 bases. The CDR3 consists of 13 residues. The germline gives CDR1 LGHDT, CDR2 YNNKEL (reference sequence). CDR3 DNA: TGTGCCAGCAGCCAAGCGGGGGGGCAAGGAGCTTTCTTT. This gives the protein CASSQAGGQGAFF.

This clone was picked up a small number of times. V usage is TRBV12-5 and J usage is TRBJ2-1, with a possible D match to TRBD1 (7 bases). Germline CDR1 reads LGHNT; CDR2 reads FRNRAP. The CDR3 runs to 15 residues. The V gene lost 1 base and the J gene lost 5 bases, with 12 bases spanning the gap. The CDR3 is CASGLGRGTDNEQFF. For the CDR3, the DNA is TGTGCTAGTGGTTTGGGGCGCGGGACAGACAATGAGCAGTTCTTC.

The chain employs TRBV9 and TRBJ1-3, with D possibly being TRBD1 (6 bases). V was clipped by 0 bases and J by 1 base, with 20 bases between them. The CDR3 consists of 19 residues. Germline V gene data show CDR1 as SGDLS and CDR2 as YYNGEE. The CDR3 spells CASSVVPGESLLSGNTIYF. CDR3 DNA: TGTGCCAGCAGCGTAGTGCCAGGGGAATCTCTCCTTTCTGGAAACACCATATATTTT.

The chain joins TRBV10-2 to TRBJ2-5; D possibly corresponds to TRBD2 (6 bases). Trimming took 10 bases from V and 4 from J, leaving 19 bases between them. Looked up from germline, CDR1 is WSHSY and CDR2 is SAAADI. This CDR3 is built from 14 residues. The CDR3 nucleotides read TGCGCCACCGTCCCCAGCGGGTCCAGAGAGACCCAGTACTTC. Protein sequence: CATVPSGSRETQYF.

The gene calls are TRBV6-2 or TRBV6-3 and TRBJ2-3; a weak D match, TRBD1 (5 bases). CDR1 is MNHEY and CDR2 is SVGEGT in the germline V gene. This CDR3 is 18 amino acids long. V lost 0 bases and J 4 bases, leaving 20 bases between the germline ends. The CDR3 spells CASSYSRLGAGVPDTQYF. CDR3 DNA: TGTGCCAGCAGTTACTCCCGGCTTGGGGCAGGAGTTCCAGATACGCAGTATTTT.

V usage is TRBV5-5 and J usage is TRBJ2-1; 8 nucleotides align to TRBD2. V lost 4 bases to trimming and J lost 4 bases; unmatched junction nucleotides: 13. The CDR3 spans 17 residues. Germline assignment: CDR1 SGHKS and CDR2 YYEKEE (reference sequence). The CDR3 protein is CASSPPVGGGGYNEQFF. DNA for the CDR3: TGTGCCAGCAGCCCCCCCGTGGGGGGCGGGGGGTACAATGAGCAGTTCTTC. Full variable domain (outside the CDR3, taken from reference TRBV5-5 and TRBJ2-1): DAGVTQSPTHLIKTRGQQVTLRCSPISGHKSVSWYQQVLGQGPQFIFQYYEKEERGRGNFPDRFSARQFPNYSSELNVNALLLGDSALYLCASSPPVGGGGYNEQFFGPGTRLTVL.

The genes are TRBV27 and TRBJ1-5, with 7 positions matching TRBD1. This CDR3 contains 16 residues. V lost 5 bases, J lost 2 bases, and 9 bases stayed unmatched. Germline V CDR1 and CDR2: MNHEY, SMNVEV (reference sequence). The CDR3 sequence is CASSPHRGQGNQPQHF. Written as DNA, the CDR3 is TGTGCCAGCAGTCCACACAGGGGCCAGGGCAATCAGCCCCAGCATTTT.

This rearrangement joins TRBV19 to TRBJ1-4; 7 nucleotides agree with TRBD1. This CDR3 has 18 residues. Germline CDR1 is LNHDA and CDR2 is SQIVND (reference sequence). V trimming: 5 bases; J trimming: 0 bases; junction bases outside the gene matches: 12. CDR3 bases: TGTGCCAGTAGTTCTCCGGGACAGATTTATGCAACTAATGAAAAACTGTTTTTT. It yields the protein CASSSPGQIYATNEKLFF.

V usage is TRBV15 and J usage is TRBJ1-6, with D unclear. Trimming pared 3 bases from V and 6 bases from J, leaving 3 bases between. CDR1 LNHNV and CDR2 YYDKDF come from the germline V gene (reference sequence). This CDR3 is built from 12 residues. The CDR3 protein is CATSSLNSPLHF. In nucleotides, the CDR3 is TGTGCCACCAGCAGCCTTAATTCACCCCTCCACTTT. Variable domain in full (rest from reference TRBV15 and TRBJ1-6): DAMVIQNPRYQVTQFGKPVTLSCSQTLNHNVMYWYQQKSSQAPKLLFHYYDKDFNNEADTPDNFQSRRPNTSFCFLDIRSPGLGDTAMYLCATSSLNSPLHFGNGTRLTVT.

Only one count was recorded for this clone. The genes are TRBV5-6 and TRBJ2-5, with 10 bases matching TRBD2. Per germline, CDR1 SGHDT and CDR2 YYEEEE. The J segment lost 5 bases and the V segment lost 8 bases, leaving 12 bases of the junction unmatched. The CDR3 has 15 residues. In nucleotides, the CDR3 is TGTGCCAGTTCGGGGAGCGGGAGGGCAGACGAGACCCAGTACTTC. Translated, it gives CASSGSGRADETQYF.

The chain uses TRBV24-1 and TRBJ2-5, with 12 bases that match TRBD1. Germline-derived CDR1 and CDR2 are KGHDR and SFDVKD. V shed 3 bases, J shed 3 bases, and the junction held 7 bases outside the gene matches. The CDR3 is 17 amino acids. CDR3 nucleotides: TGTGCCACCAGTGATGCCGGGACAGGGGGCGTGAAAGAGACCCAGTACTTC. Its translation: CATSDAGTGGVKETQYF.

The chain links TRBV1 to TRBJ2-2; TRBD1, as called in the table, went unchecked against the DNA. TRBV1 is assigned pseudogene status. The CDR3 covers 15 residues. The CDR3 DNA follows: TGCACCAGCAGCCAAGATTCAGGTACCACCGGGGAGCTGTTTTTT. It is translated as CTSSQDSGTTGELFF.

This rearrangement joins TRBV5-6 to TRBJ2-7, with 8 bases identical to TRBD1. This CDR3 has 13 amino acids. The V and J ends lost 3 bases and 6 bases, in that order; junction bases with no gene match: 5. CDR1 SGHDT and CDR2 YYEEEE come from the germline V gene. In DNA form, the CDR3 reads TGTGCCAGCAGCTACTCGGACAGGGCCGAGCAGTACTTC. Translated: CASSYSDRAEQYF.

J is TRBJ2-2 and V is TRBV15, with 7 bases that match TRBD2. J gave up 3 bases and V 5 bases, and 15 bases lay outside the gene matches. This CDR3 has 18 amino acids. CDR1 is LNHNV, CDR2 YYDKDF, per germline (reference sequence). CDR3 sequence reads: CATSVSWGGDRYTGELFF. As DNA, the CDR3 is TGTGCCACCAGCGTATCTTGGGGGGGAGATCGTTACACCGGGGAGCTGTTTTTT.

The CDR3 reads CASSLTSTDTQYF. CDR3 nucleotides: TGTGCCAGCAGCCTCACTAGCACAGATACGCAGTATTTT. The chain carries TRBV5-4 and TRBJ2-3; D uncertain. Germline-derived CDR1 and CDR2 are SGHNT and YYREEE (reference sequence). CDR3 length: 13 residues. Trimming took off 4 bases at V and 0 bases at J, with 6 bases between the two ends. Based on the CDR3 plus reference TRBV5-4 and TRBJ2-3, the full variable domain is ETGVTQSPTHLIKTRGQQVTLRCSSQSGHNTVSWYQQALGQGPQFIFQYYREEENGRGNFPPRFSGLQFPNYSSELNVNALELDDSALYLCASSLTSTDTQYFGPGTRLTVL.

This clone appeared a single time. The J gene is TRBJ2-5, the V gene TRBV5-1; D not resolved. Trimming shortened V by 4 bases and J by 2 bases, and 15 bases separated the two germline ends. The CDR3 sequence is 15 residues long. Germline CDR1 is SGHRS and CDR2 is YFSETQ. DNA for the CDR3: TGCGCCAGCAGCCCGTCGGTGGTCGGGCAAGAGACCCAGTACTTC. Amino acids: CASSPSVVGQETQYF.

The J gene is TRBJ1-5, the V gene TRBV3-1 (or the pseudogene TRBV3-2), with 7 bases lining up with TRBD1. CDR3 length: 15 amino acids. The V gene's germline CDR1 is LGHDT and CDR2 YNNKEL (reference sequence). V was clipped by 3 bases and J by 5 bases; unmatched bases: 7. The CDR3 DNA reads TGTGCCAGCAGCCACATACAGGGGAAGGATCAGCCCCAGCATTTT. This gives the protein CASSHIQGKDQPQHF.

J is TRBJ1-2 and V is TRBV24-1; D is undetermined. Between the trimmed V and J ends, which lost 4 bases and 7 bases, there was a span of 18 bases. Germline V lookup: CDR1 KGHDR, CDR2 SFDVKD. This CDR3 spans 15 amino acids. The DNA for the CDR3 is TGTGCCACCAGTGAACCCGGGGATGGGATGGGTGGCTACACCTTC. Amino acids: CATSEPGDGMGGYTF.

This clone has only a few counts. The chain combines TRBV21-1 with TRBJ2-3; the table's D call, TRBD2, has no DNA check behind it. TRBV21-1 is a listed pseudogene. The length of the CDR3 is 14 residues. CDR3 coding DNA: TGTGCCAGCAGCAAAACTCGAGGCACAGATACGCAGTATTTT. Translated, it gives CASSKTRGTDTQYF.

The chain carries TRBV6-5 and TRBJ1-2; no definite D call. Germline CDR1 is MNHEY and CDR2 is SVGAGI. V was shortened by 6 bases and J by 1 base, with 12 bases between the two germline ends. The CDR3 is 14 amino acids. CDR3 sequence (DNA): TGTGCCAGCAGGTTTACGGGGATTAACTATGGCTACACCTTC. Translating it yields CASRFTGINYGYTF.

The rearrangement joins TRBV24-1 to TRBJ2-3, with D possibly matching TRBD2 (7 bases). This CDR3 region has 17 residues. V lost 3 bases and J 7 bases, leaving 22 bases between the germline ends. Germline values: CDR1 KGHDR, CDR2 SFDVKD. The CDR3 DNA reads TGTGCCACCAGTGATACCTACGAGGGGGGGGGCATTTATACGCAGTATTTT. Its translation: CATSDTYEGGGIYTQYF.

The chain couples TRBV28 to TRBJ1-6, with 7 nucleotides matching TRBD1. Germline lookup yields CDR1 MDHEN and CDR2 SYDVKM. Trimming removed 10 bases from V and 7 bases from J; junction bases left unmatched: 10. The CDR3 is made up of 14 amino acids. CDR3 in amino acids: CATLMTGQNSPLHF. CDR3 in DNA: TGTGCCACCTTAATGACAGGGCAAAATTCACCCCTCCACTTT. The full variable domain, with the rest looked up from reference TRBV28 and TRBJ1-6, is DVKVTQSSRYLVKRTGEKVFLECVQDMDHENMFWYRQDPGLGLRLIYFSYDVKMKEKGDIPEGYSVSREKKERFSLILESASTNQTSMYLCATLMTGQNSPLHFGNGTRLTVT.

This chain connects TRBV11-2 to TRBJ1-1, with D possibly being TRBD1 (5 bases). Germline CDR1 SGHAT, CDR2 FQNNGV. Trimming left V 6 bases short and J 3 bases short, with 14 bases between. The CDR3 contains 14 residues. The CDR3 coding sequence is TGTGCCAGCAGTGTATCGGGGGTTTACACTGAAGCTTTCTTT. It codes for CASSVSGVYTEAFF.

The rearrangement uses TRBV5-4 and TRBJ1-2, with 9 bases lining up with TRBD1. The CDR3 totals 15 residues. Germline-derived CDR1 and CDR2 are SGHNT and YYREEE (reference sequence). Germline trimming cut 4 bases from V and 4 bases from J; bases unmatched to any gene: 8. In nucleotides, the CDR3 is TGTGCCAGCAGCGTCGGACAGGGGTCATTCTATGGCTACACCTTC. Its translation is CASSVGQGSFYGYTF.

The rearrangement joins TRBV24-1 to TRBJ2-3, with D unresolved. Trimming took off 6 bases at V and 3 bases at J, with 9 bases between the two ends. CDR3 length equals 13 residues. The V gene's germline CDR1 is KGHDR and CDR2 SFDVKD. The CDR3 nucleotides read TGTGCCACCAGTAACAGTGGGACAGATACGCAGTATTTT. It encodes CATSNSGTDTQYF.

The rearrangement joins TRBV7-9 to TRBJ1-1; no clear D. The V gene lost 0 bases and the J gene lost 5 bases, with 7 bases spanning the gap. Germline CDR1 SEHNR, CDR2 FQNEAQ (reference sequence). This CDR3 region has 13 residues. This CDR3 is CASSLAGVTEAFF. The DNA for the CDR3 is TGTGCCAGCAGCTTAGCAGGAGTAACTGAAGCTTTCTTT.

The sample holds one count of this clone. The rearrangement links TRBV15 to TRBJ1-2; TRBD1 aligns across 7 bases. V gave up 0 bases and J gave up 1 base; unmatched junction bases: 8. Germline V lookup: CDR1 LNHNV, CDR2 YYDKDF (reference sequence). The CDR3 is 17 amino acids. CDR3 protein: CATSRDPGTAINYGYTF. As DNA, the CDR3 is TGTGCCACCAGCAGAGATCCCGGGACAGCCATTAACTATGGCTACACCTTC.

V gene TRBV30 combines with J gene TRBJ2-7, with a possible D match to TRBD1 (5 bases). Per the germline V gene, CDR1 is GTSNPN and CDR2 is SVGIG (reference sequence). Trimming took 0 bases from V and 5 from J, leaving 14 bases between them. The CDR3 loop spans 14 amino acids. CDR3 amino acids: CAWSVPEGVHEQYF. CDR3 bases: TGTGCCTGGAGTGTACCAGAAGGGGTCCACGAGCAGTACTTC.